Below are 22 T cell receptor beta chains sequenced from a single sample in a study of blood T cell repertoires in COVID-19. Sequencing used immunoSEQ multiplex PCR; TCRdb keeps in-frame clones, though not all of them. The profile shows around 150,000 clones, more than 75% of them singletons. The material sequenced was peripheral blood. These receptors all stem from a man in his sixties with acute or convalescent COVID-19.

The chain employs TRBV7-7 and TRBJ2-5, with TRBD1 identical over 7 bases. This CDR3 region has 15 residues. V gave up 5 bases and J gave up 5 bases; unmatched junction bases: 11. Germline CDR1 reads SSHAT; CDR2 reads FNYEAQ (reference sequence). As DNA, the CDR3 is TGTGCCAGCAGCCTTCACGACAGGGCCGGGGAGACCCAGTACTTC. It yields the protein CASSLHDRAGETQYF.

This clone was found a few times. Relative to the germline gene, one junction end is altered; a read error may explain this. The rearrangement uses TRBV28 and TRBJ1-5; no clear D. The CDR3 is 16 amino acids. Germline V gene lookup returns CDR1 MDHEN and CDR2 SYDVKM. The CDR3 DNA reads TGTGCCAGCAGTTTATACGGGCGAGCGGTAAATCGGCCCCAGCATTTT. It is translated as CASSLYGRAVNRPQHF.

This clone was counted a few times. The chain is built from TRBV7-8 and TRBJ2-3, with 8 positions matching TRBD2. V dropped 1 base and J dropped 4; count of bases not matched to a gene: 4. The CDR3 loop spans 15 amino acids. CDR1 and CDR2 (germline): SGHVS, FQNEAQ. CDR3: CASSLVAGGPDTQYF. CDR3 DNA: TGTGCCAGCAGCTTAGTGGCGGGAGGCCCAGATACGCAGTATTTT.

The CDR3 spells CASSESSRGYGYTF. The CDR3 nucleotides are TGTGCCAGCAGTGAAAGTTCGAGGGGGTATGGCTACACCTTC. The V and J genes are TRBV6-1 and TRBJ1-2, with TRBD1 as a possible D gene (6 bases). V lost 2 bases and J 5 bases, leaving 12 bases between the germline ends. The germline V gene has CDR1 MNHNS and CDR2 SASEGT. This CDR3 comprises 14 residues.

The chain uses TRBV27 and TRBJ2-4; D call uncertain. The CDR3 is 15 residues long. CDR1 and CDR2 (germline): MNHEY, SMNVEV (reference sequence). V gave up 1 base and J gave up 6 bases, with 13 bases separating them. This CDR3 reads CASSLFPSPLNIQYF. CDR3 bases: TGTGCCAGCAGTTTATTCCCCTCTCCCCTAAACATTCAGTACTTC.

CDR3 sequence: CASSLRRGSPSEAFF. CDR3 DNA: TGTGCCAGCAGCTTGCGAAGGGGTTCTCCCTCTGAAGCTTTCTTT. The gene calls are TRBV5-4 and TRBJ1-1, with a tentative D call TRBD1 (5 bases). The V gene lost 1 base and the J gene lost 6 bases, with 16 bases spanning the gap. CDR3 length equals 15 residues. Germline CDR1 and CDR2: SGHNT and YYREEE (reference sequence). Variable domain in full (rest from reference TRBV5-4 and TRBJ1-1): ETGVTQSPTHLIKTRGQQVTLRCSSQSGHNTVSWYQQALGQGPQFIFQYYREEENGRGNFPPRFSGLQFPNYSSELNVNALELDDSALYLCASSLRRGSPSEAFFGQGTRLTVV.

Remarks on this clone: Mismatch with germline at one junction end may stem from a read error. This chain uses TRBV10-3 with TRBJ1-2; D not certain. This CDR3 contains 8 residues. Germline loops: CDR1 ENHRY, CDR2 SYGVKD. Here the CDR3 DNA reads TGTGCCACCTATCAGGTCGACTTC. Its translation is CATYQVDF.

The chain is built from TRBV27 and TRBJ2-3; tentatively, D is TRBD2 (6 bases). CDR1 is MNHEY and CDR2 is SMNVEV in the germline V gene (reference sequence). V lost 5 bases, J lost 0 bases, and 9 bases lay in between. The CDR3 covers 14 residues. The DNA of the CDR3 is TGTGCCAGCAGTCAGGGACTCAGCACAGATACGCAGTATTTT. Translated: CASSQGLSTDTQYF.

The chain combines TRBV24-1 with TRBJ2-7; D is perhaps TRBD2 (6 bases). Between the trimmed V and J ends, which lost 7 bases and 5 bases, there was a span of 14 bases. CDR3 length equals 13 residues. Germline V gives CDR1 KGHDR, CDR2 SFDVKD. The CDR3: CATSDGGFHEQYF. For the CDR3, the DNA is TGTGCCACCAGCGACGGGGGTTTCCACGAGCAGTACTTC.

The chain has TRBV10-1 and TRBJ2-3; TRBD1 agrees at 8 bases. V was pared by 5 bases and J by 1 base, with 2 bases of the junction left unmatched. CDR1 and CDR2 from the germline V gene are WNHNN and SYGVQD (reference sequence). The CDR3 loop spans 14 amino acids. For the CDR3, the DNA is TGCGCCAGCAGTTCAGGGGGCGGCACAGATACGCAGTATTTT. It translates to CASSSGGGTDTQYF.

The chain carries TRBV15 and TRBJ2-5, with a tentative D call TRBD2 (5 bases). The CDR3 has 12 amino acids. Trimming removed 4 bases at V and 5 bases at J, with 8 bases between. Per germline, CDR1 LNHNV and CDR2 YYDKDF (reference sequence). CDR3 protein: CATSTRGETQYF. The CDR3 DNA follows: TGTGCCACCAGCACCCGCGGGGAGACCCAGTACTTC.

The rearrangement joins TRBV7-3 to TRBJ2-7, with a possible D match to TRBD1 (5 bases). The germline V and J ends were trimmed by 2 bases and 2 bases, with 19 bases remaining between them. The CDR3 is made up of 17 amino acids. The germline V gene has CDR1 SGHTA and CDR2 FQGTGA. The CDR3 loop is CASSLYATGQGPYEQYF. CDR3 DNA: TGTGCCAGCAGCTTATACGCGACCGGGCAGGGTCCCTACGAGCAGTACTTC.

The rearrangement joins TRBV10-2 to TRBJ2-7; 9 nucleotides line up with TRBD1. The junction had 9 bases not matched to a gene; V was cut back by 2 bases and J by 4 bases. The V gene's germline CDR1 is WSHSY and CDR2 SAAADI. The CDR3 totals 16 residues. CDR3 in amino acids: CASSEVGTGTGYEQYF. CDR3 nucleotides: TGCGCCAGCAGTGAGGTCGGGACAGGGACGGGTTACGAGCAGTACTTC.

The J gene is TRBJ1-5, the V gene TRBV28; D is unresolved. Germline V gene lookup returns CDR1 MDHEN and CDR2 SYDVKM. V was trimmed by 3 bases and J by 3 bases, leaving 9 bases between them. The CDR3 runs to 14 residues. The CDR3 DNA sequence: TGTGCCAGCAGTTTGCCCCAGGACAATCAGCCCCAGCATTTT. Translated: CASSLPQDNQPQHF.

CDR3 bases: TGTGCCAGTAGTCCTTCGGGTCCCCCATCCGATACGCAGTATTTT. Translated: CASSPSGPPSDTQYF. The chain has TRBV19 and TRBJ2-3, with D hard to call. The V end lost 5 bases, the J end lost 6 bases, and 18 bases lay between the germline ends. There are 15 residues in the CDR3. Germline V gives CDR1 LNHDA, CDR2 SQIVND (reference sequence).

The rearrangement uses TRBV19 and TRBJ1-1; D call uncertain. Germline CDR1 reads LNHDA; CDR2 reads SQIVND (reference sequence). The length of the CDR3 is 13 residues. Between the trimmed V and J ends, which lost 5 bases and 2 bases, there was a span of 9 bases. CDR3 in amino acids: CASSVTLNTEAFF. The CDR3 nucleotides are TGTGCCAGTAGTGTGACACTTAACACTGAAGCTTTCTTT.

The rearrangement uses TRBV5-1 and TRBJ2-7, with D perhaps matching TRBD1 (5 bases). V gave up 0 bases and J gave up 4 bases, with 8 bases separating them. The CDR3 is 13 amino acids. Germline-derived CDR1 and CDR2 are SGHRS and YFSETQ. CDR3 DNA sequence: TGCGCCAGCAGCTTGGAAAGGGGATACGAGCAGTACTTC. Protein: CASSLERGYEQYF.

The CDR3 sequence is CASSIRSGPQETQYF. The CDR3 nucleotides are TGTGCCAGTAGTATAAGAAGCGGACCCCAAGAGACCCAGTACTTC. The gene calls are TRBV19 and TRBJ2-5, with a tentative D call TRBD2 (5 bases). There are 15 residues in the CDR3. CDR1 LNHDA and CDR2 SQIVND come from the germline V gene (reference sequence). V lost 2 bases to trimming and J lost 1 base, with 11 bases between them.

V and J are TRBV5-1 and TRBJ2-7; 11 positions agree with TRBD2. The CDR3 spans 14 residues. Germline CDR1 is SGHRS and CDR2 is YFSETQ. J was trimmed by 3 bases and V by 5 bases; bases with no gene match: 4. Here the CDR3 reads CASRSGTSGYEQYF. In DNA form, the CDR3 reads TGCGCCAGCAGGTCCGGGACTAGCGGCTACGAGCAGTACTTC.

The chain carries TRBV3-1 (or the pseudogene TRBV3-2) and TRBJ2-3; TRBD2 agrees at 10 bases. The CDR3 contains 15 residues. J was trimmed by 6 bases and V by 2 bases; bases with no gene match: 5. Germline assignment: CDR1 LGHDT and CDR2 YNNKEL (reference sequence). The CDR3 bases are TGTGCCAGCAGCCAACCGGGACTAGCGCCCGATACGCAGTATTTT. Amino acid sequence: CASSQPGLAPDTQYF.

CDR3 protein: CATAGAAETQYF. The CDR3 region has the DNA TGTGCCACTGCGGGAGCGGCGGAGACCCAGTACTTC. The rearrangement links TRBV19 to TRBJ2-5, with TRBD2 identical over 7 bases. J was trimmed by 5 bases and V by 10 bases; bases with no gene match: 7. CDR3 length: 12 residues. Germline CDR1 and CDR2: LNHDA and SQIVND (reference sequence).

The chain couples TRBV6-2 or TRBV6-3 to TRBJ2-7; 11 nucleotides align to TRBD2. Germline lookup yields CDR1 MNHEY and CDR2 SVGEGT. V lost 6 bases, J lost 0 bases, and 10 bases stayed unmatched. The CDR3 loop spans 17 amino acids. CDR3 sequence: CASSNIFTSGSSYEQYF. CDR3 nucleotide sequence: TGTGCCAGCAGCAACATATTCACTAGCGGGAGCTCCTACGAGCAGTACTTC.